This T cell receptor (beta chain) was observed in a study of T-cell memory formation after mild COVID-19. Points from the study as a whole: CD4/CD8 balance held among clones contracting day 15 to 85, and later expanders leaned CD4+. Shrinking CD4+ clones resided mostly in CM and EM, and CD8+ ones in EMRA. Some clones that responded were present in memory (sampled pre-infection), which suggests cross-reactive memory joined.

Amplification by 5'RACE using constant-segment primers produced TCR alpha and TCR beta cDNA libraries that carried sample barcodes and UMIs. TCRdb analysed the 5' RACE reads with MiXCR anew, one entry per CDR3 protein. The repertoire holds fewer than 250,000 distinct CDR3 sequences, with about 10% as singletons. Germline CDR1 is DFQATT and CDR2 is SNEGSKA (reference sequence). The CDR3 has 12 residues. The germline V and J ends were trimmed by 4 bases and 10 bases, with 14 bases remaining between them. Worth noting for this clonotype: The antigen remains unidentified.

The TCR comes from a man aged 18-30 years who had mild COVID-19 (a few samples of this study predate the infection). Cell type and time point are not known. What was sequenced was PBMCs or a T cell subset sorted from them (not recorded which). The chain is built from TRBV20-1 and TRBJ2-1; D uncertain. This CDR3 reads CSAMRALGEQFF. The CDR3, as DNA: TGCAGTGCTATGAGAGCGCTTGGGGAGCAGTTCTTC.